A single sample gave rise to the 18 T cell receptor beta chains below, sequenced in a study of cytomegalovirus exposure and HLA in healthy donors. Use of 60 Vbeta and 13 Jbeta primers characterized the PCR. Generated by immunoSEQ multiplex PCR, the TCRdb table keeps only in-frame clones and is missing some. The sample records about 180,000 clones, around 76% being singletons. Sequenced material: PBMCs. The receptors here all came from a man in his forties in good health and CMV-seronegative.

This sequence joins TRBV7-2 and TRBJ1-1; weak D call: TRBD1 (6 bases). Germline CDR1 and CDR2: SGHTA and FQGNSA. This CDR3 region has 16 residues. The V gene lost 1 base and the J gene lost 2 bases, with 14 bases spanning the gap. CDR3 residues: CASSLGLVGGNTEAFF. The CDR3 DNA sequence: TGTGCCAGCAGCTTAGGCCTCGTAGGGGGTAACACTGAAGCTTTCTTT.

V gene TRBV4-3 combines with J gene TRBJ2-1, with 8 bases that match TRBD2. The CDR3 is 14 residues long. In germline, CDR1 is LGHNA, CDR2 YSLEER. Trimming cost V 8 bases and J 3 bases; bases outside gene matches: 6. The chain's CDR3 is CASPASGGYNEQFF. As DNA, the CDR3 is TGCGCCAGCCCGGCAAGCGGGGGCTACAATGAGCAGTTCTTC.

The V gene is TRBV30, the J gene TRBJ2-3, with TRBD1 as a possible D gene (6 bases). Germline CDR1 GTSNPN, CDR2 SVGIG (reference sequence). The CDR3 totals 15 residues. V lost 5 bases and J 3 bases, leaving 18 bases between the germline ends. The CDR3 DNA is TGTGCCTGGGCCTCCCGACAGGCCGGGACAGATACGCAGTATTTT. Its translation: CAWASRQAGTDTQYF.

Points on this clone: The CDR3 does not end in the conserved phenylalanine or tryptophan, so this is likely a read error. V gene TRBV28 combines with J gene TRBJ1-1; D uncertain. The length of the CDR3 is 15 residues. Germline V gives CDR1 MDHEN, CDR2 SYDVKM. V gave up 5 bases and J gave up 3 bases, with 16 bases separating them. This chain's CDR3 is CASSPTGLVDTEAFS. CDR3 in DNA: TGTGCCAGCAGTCCTACCGGCTTGGTCGACACTGAAGCTTTCTCT.

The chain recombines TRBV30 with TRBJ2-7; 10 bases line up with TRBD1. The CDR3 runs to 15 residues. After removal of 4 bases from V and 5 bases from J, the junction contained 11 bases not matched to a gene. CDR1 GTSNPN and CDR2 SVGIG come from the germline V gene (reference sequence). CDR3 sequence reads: CAWTPRDRGHHEQYF. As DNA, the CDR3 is TGTGCCTGGACCCCCCGGGACAGGGGACACCACGAGCAGTACTTC.

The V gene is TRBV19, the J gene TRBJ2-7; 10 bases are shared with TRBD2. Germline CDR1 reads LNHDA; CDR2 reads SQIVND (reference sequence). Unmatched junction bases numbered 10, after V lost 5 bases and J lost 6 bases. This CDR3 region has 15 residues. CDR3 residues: CASSAPGAGGREQYF. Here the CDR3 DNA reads TGTGCCAGTAGTGCCCCCGGAGCGGGGGGGCGCGAGCAGTACTTC.

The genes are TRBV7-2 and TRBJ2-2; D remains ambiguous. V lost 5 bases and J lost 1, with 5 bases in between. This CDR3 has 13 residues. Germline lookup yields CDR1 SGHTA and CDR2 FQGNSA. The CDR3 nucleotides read TGTGCCAGCAGCCTCCTGAACACCGGGGAGCTGTTTTTT. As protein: CASSLLNTGELFF.

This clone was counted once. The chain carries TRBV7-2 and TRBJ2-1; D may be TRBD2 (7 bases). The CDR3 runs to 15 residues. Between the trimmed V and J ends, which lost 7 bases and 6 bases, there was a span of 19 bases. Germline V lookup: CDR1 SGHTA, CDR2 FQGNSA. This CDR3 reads CASTLSGGGVNEQFF. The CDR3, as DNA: TGTGCCAGCACCCTTTCCGGAGGGGGGGTCAATGAGCAGTTCTTC.

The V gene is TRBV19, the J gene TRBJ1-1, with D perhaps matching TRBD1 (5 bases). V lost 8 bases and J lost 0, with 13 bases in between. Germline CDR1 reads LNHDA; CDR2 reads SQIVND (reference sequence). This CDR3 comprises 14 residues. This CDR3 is CASGRQSMNTEAFF. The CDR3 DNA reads TGTGCCAGTGGTCGACAGAGTATGAACACTGAAGCTTTCTTT.

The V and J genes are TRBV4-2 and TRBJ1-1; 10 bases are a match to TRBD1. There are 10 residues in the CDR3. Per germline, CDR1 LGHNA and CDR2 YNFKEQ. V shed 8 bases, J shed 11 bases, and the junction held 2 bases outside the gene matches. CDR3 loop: CASGQGGAFF. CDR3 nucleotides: TGTGCCAGCGGACAGGGGGGGGCTTTCTTT.

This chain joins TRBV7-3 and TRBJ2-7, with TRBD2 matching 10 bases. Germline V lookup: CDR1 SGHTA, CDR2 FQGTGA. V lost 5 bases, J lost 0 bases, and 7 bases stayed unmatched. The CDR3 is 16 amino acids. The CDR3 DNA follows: TGTGCCAGCAGCCCCCAAGGGACTAGCGTCTCCTACGAGCAGTACTTC. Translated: CASSPQGTSVSYEQYF.

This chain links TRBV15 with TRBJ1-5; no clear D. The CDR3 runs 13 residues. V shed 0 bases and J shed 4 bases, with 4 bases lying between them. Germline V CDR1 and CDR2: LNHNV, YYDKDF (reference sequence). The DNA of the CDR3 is TGTGCCACCAGCAGAGATATGAATCAGCCCCAGCATTTT. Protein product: CATSRDMNQPQHF.

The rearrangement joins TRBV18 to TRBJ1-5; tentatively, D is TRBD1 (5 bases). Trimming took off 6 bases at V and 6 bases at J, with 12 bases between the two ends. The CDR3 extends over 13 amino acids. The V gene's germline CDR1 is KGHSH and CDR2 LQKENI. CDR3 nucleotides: TGTGCCAGCTCCCCGCAGGGTGGTCAGCCCCAGCATTTT. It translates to CASSPQGGQPQHF.

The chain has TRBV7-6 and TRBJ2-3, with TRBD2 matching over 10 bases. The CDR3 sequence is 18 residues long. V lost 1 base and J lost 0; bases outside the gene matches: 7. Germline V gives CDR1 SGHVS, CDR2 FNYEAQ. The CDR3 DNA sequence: TGTGCCAGCAGCTTAGGGAGGACTAGCGGCCTTAGCACAGATACGCAGTATTTT. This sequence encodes CASSLGRTSGLSTDTQYF.

CDR3 nucleotides: TGTGCCACCAGCAGAGACGAGGGCACAGATACGCAGTATTTT. Amino acids: CATSRDEGTDTQYF. The V gene is TRBV15, the J gene TRBJ2-3; D ambiguous. From germline, CDR1 is LNHNV and CDR2 YYDKDF (reference sequence). The CDR3 has 14 residues. Trimming cost V 0 bases and J 1 base, with 5 bases left between them.

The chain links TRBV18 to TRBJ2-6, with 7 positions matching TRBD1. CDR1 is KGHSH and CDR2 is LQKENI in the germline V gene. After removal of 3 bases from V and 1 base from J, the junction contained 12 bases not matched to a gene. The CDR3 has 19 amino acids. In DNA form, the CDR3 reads TGTGCCAGCTCACCTCTGACAGGGAAGGGGCTGTCTGGGGCCAACGTCCTGACTTTC. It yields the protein CASSPLTGKGLSGANVLTF.

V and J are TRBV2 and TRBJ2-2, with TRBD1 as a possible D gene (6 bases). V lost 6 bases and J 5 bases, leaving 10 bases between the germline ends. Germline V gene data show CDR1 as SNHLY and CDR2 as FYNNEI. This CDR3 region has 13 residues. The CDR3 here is CASRAQGTGELFF. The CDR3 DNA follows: TGTGCCAGCAGGGCCCAGGGGACCGGGGAGCTGTTTTTT.

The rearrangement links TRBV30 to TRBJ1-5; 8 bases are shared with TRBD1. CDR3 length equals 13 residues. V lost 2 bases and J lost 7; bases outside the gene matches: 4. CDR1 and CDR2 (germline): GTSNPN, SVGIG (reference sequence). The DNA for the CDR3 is TGTGCCTGGAGTCGTCAGGGGGCCCAGCCCCAGCATTTT. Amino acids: CAWSRQGAQPQHF.